The present T cell receptor (beta chain) was sequenced within a study of human T cells and chemical hapten exposure. As for the study in general: The scalp of each patient received a weekly diphenylcyclopropenone dose for the full roughly 26-week study.

Time point noted: patch test 1, 2 weeks after DPC sensitization. The treatment denotes: therapeutic diphenylcyclopropenone sensitization with weekly scalp DPC. Before extraction, the whole blood was not fractionated, and total RNA was taken from it. This clonotype has ten or more counts. The library gave individual cDNA molecules unique molecular identifiers. TCRdb re-analysed the RACE reads in MiXCR, keeping a single row per CDR3 protein. The sample yields fewer than 50,000 distinct CDR3 sequences, just under 4% seen once. The starting material was whole blood, obtained in connection with sensitization to the hapten diphenylcyclopropenone (DPC). This sequence was found in a man in his fifties with alopecia areata. Some clones in this sample may be carry-over from other donors' samples.

The CDR3 region is CASSVGGGSYNEQFF. The CDR3 nucleotides read TGTGCCAGCAGTGTGGGAGGGGGCTCCTACAATGAGCAGTTCTTC. The chain employs TRBV2 and TRBJ2-1; tentatively, D is TRBD2 (7 bases). The CDR3 has 15 amino acids. Trimming pared 4 bases from V and 0 bases from J, leaving 10 bases between. Germline V gives CDR1 SNHLY, CDR2 FYNNEI.